Included here is one T cell receptor (beta chain) sequence, with context. The record originates from a study of brain T cells in children with intractable seizures. There are 15 residues in the CDR3. Between the trimmed V and J ends, which lost 6 bases and 5 bases, there was a span of 18 bases. Germline CDR1 and CDR2: MNHEY and SMNVEV (reference sequence). Stated time point: blood from clinic visit 5 months post-surgery; TSC patient then seizure free. The repertoire was sequenced with immunoSEQ multiplex PCR; TCRdb's copy has only in-frame clones and lacks some. The sample consists of hundreds of thousands of clones, approximately 93% of them appearing once.

The clonotype originates from a boy younger than two with tuberous sclerosis and intractable seizures. Sequences were derived from peripheral blood, sampled roughly 5 months after surgery. The gene calls are TRBV27 and TRBJ2-3; D is perhaps TRBD2 (6 bases). The CDR3 sequence is CASSHGGLGQDTQYF. In nucleotides, the CDR3 is TGTGCCAGCAGCCACGGGGGTCTGGGGCAAGATACGCAGTATTTT.